The entry below gives a single TCR beta chain sequence along with its context. This clone appeared a few times. The specificity of this receptor is unknown. One base away there is no much larger clone; base qualities are not given. This sample is part of a study of blood T cell repertoires in COVID-19 (dated by TCRdb to 2020 to 2022). For the study in its entirety: Samples from collaborators originated in the United States, Italy and Spain and spanned both the acute and convalescent phases of COVID-19. The prospective study material was composed of cDNA or gDNA derived from T cells, B-cell-depleted T cells, or PBMCs. Subjects who had been exposed to COVID-19, were actively infected with it, or had recovered from it provided the deeply sampled blood TCRbeta repertoires that made up the dataset. The repertoires were released in a freely available public database intended as a resource for research on the immune response to SARS-CoV-2. Samples were obtained from the ongoing ImmuneRACE study (first 160 participants) and from 1,254 subjects provided by 6 global collaborators. The sample metadata nearly always contained a de-identified subject ID, COVID-19 status, age in years and sex. HLA class I and class II types, where available, came from metadata supplied by the sample provider rather than from assay-based typing.

The immunoSEQ Assay, a bias-controlled multiplex PCR, was used to amplify TCRbeta CDR3 regions from genomic DNA. The study's processing was this. The number of nucleated cells in each sample was estimated from the amplification of reference gene primers within the assay. Sequence reads were collapsed and filtered to measure the absolute abundance of every unique TCRbeta CDR3 rearrangement. For each sample, productive Simpson clonality was calculated by taking the square root of Simpson's diversity index across productive rearrangements. TCRdb obtained this table from immuneACCESS and retained in-frame rearrangements with V and J assigned. These tables miss some clones; where compared with another copy, unresolved V genes account for less than half of the shortfall, and the remainder is unexplained. For V, J and clone size, that table is used; D and trimming come from the DNA. Here the sample has 210,000 or so clones; around 80% occur a single time. The ten top clones hold about 12% of the sample.

General conclusions and limits of the study: The quantity of clinical and demographic metadata differed by source and by participant and was supplied without curation.

The CDR3, from cysteine to phenylalanine, totals 14 residues. The kept DNA is CDR3 alone, 42 bases in frame from the first base. V is pared back by 8 bases and J by 1 base, with 13 bases lying between the germline termini. CDR1 and CDR2 are read off the germline V gene as SNHLY and FYNNEI. Collaborating institutions collected whole blood in K2EDTA tubes following their own protocols. For TCRbeta analysis, collaborators shipped samples as frozen whole blood, isolated PBMCs, or DNA extracted from either of those sample types. Specimen: peripheral blood. This clonotype was sampled from a woman aged 40-49 years with acute or convalescent COVID-19. The sequence links TRBV2 to TRBJ2-3, with the identity of the D gene unclear. The CDR3 protein: CASPVWARTDTQYF. Here is the DNA: TGTGCCAGCCCAGTCTGGGCGCGCACAGATACGCAGTATTTT.